This T cell receptor beta chain emerged from a study of T-cell memory formation after mild COVID-19. Each CDR3 protein gets one entry after TCRdb re-called the 5' RACE reads with MiXCR. The sample consists of about half a million distinct CDR3 sequences, 15% to 20% of them appearing once. In its sample, this clonotype was seen a few times. What it binds is not known. Study results and caveats: Clones that contracted clustered mainly in CM and EM if CD4+ and in EMRA if CD8+. Confirmation was lacking for SARS-CoV-2 specificity of second-wave clones that peaked on day 37.

This CDR3 contains 14 residues. The ends were cut back, 0 bases at V and 1 base at J, with 8 bases in the middle. Germline assignment: CDR1 SGHRS and CDR2 YFSETQ. The J gene is TRBJ2-7, the V gene TRBV5-1; D is ambiguous. The receptor was derived from an adult woman who had mild COVID-19 (a few samples of this study predate the infection). Cell type and time point are not known. The specimen sequenced was PBMCs or a T cell subset sorted from them (not recorded which). The CDR3 bases are TGCGCCAGCAGCTTGGAGGGCCAGTCCTACGAGCAGTACTTC. Translation gives CASSLEGQSYEQYF.